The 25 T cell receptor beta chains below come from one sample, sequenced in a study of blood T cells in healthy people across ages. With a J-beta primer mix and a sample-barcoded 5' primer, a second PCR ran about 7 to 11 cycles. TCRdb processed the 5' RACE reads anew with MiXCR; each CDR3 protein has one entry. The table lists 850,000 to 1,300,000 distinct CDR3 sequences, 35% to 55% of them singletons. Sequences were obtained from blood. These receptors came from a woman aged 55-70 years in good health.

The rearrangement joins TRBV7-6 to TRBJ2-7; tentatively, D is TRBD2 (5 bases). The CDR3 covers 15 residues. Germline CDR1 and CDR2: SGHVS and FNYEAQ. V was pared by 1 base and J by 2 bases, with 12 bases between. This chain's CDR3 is CASSLGAETTYEQYF. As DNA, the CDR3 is TGTGCCAGCAGCTTAGGGGCAGAGACTACCTACGAGCAGTACTTC.

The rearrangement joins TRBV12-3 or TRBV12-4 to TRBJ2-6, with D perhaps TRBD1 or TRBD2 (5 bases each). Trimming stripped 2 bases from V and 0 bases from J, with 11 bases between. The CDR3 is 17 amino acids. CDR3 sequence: CASSLRMGDSGANVLTF. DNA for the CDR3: TGTGCCAGCAGTTTACGGATGGGGGACTCTGGGGCCAACGTCCTGACTTTC.

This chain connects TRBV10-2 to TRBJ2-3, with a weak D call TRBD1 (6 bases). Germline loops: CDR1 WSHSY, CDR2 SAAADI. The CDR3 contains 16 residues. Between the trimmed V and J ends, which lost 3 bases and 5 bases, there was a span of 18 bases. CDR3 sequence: CASSDSTGKYRDTQYF. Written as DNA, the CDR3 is TGCGCCAGCAGTGATAGTACAGGGAAATATAGAGATACGCAGTATTTT.

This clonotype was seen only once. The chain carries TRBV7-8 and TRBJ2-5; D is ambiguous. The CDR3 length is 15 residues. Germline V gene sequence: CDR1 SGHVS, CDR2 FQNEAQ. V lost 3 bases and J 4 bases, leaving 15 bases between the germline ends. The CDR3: CASSFGIHGAETQYF. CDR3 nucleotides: TGTGCCAGCAGCTTCGGAATTCACGGAGCAGAGACCCAGTACTTC.

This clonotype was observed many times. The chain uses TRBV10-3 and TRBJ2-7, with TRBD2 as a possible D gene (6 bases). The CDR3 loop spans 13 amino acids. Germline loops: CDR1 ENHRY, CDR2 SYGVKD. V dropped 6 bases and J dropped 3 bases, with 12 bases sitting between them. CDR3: CAIRASESYEQYF. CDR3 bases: TGTGCCATCAGGGCTAGCGAGAGCTACGAGCAGTACTTC.

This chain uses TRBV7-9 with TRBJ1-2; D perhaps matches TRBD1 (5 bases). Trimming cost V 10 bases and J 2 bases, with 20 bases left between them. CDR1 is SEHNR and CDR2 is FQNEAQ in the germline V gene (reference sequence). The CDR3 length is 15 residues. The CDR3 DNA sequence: TGTGCCACCTACGAGACGGAACAGGAAAACTATGGCTACACCTTC. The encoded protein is CATYETEQENYGYTF. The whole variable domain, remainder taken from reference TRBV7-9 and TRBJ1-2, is DTGVSQNPRHKITKRGQNVTFRCDPISEHNRLYWYRQTLGQGPEFLTYFQNEAQLEKSRLLSDRFSAERPKGSFSTLEIQRTEQGDSAMYLCATYETEQENYGYTFGSGTRLTVV.

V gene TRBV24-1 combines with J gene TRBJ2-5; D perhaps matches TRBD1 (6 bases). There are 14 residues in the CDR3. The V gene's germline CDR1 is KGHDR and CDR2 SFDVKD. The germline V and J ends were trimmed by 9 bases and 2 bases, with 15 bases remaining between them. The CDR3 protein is CATREKTGQETQYF. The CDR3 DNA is TGTGCCACCCGCGAAAAGACAGGTCAAGAGACCCAGTACTTC.

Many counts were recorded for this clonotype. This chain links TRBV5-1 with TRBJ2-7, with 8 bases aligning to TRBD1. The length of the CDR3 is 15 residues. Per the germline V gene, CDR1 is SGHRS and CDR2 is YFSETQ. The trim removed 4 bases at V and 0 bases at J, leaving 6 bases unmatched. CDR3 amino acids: CASSRDRGNSYEQYF. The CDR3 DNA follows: TGCGCCAGCAGCCGTGACAGGGGAAACTCCTACGAGCAGTACTTC.

The CDR3: CSARGPTGSTDTQYF. CDR3 DNA sequence: TGCAGTGCTAGAGGCCCGACGGGTAGCACAGATACGCAGTATTTT. V gene TRBV20-1 combines with J gene TRBJ2-3, with no clear D. The V gene lost 1 base and the J gene lost 0 bases, with 11 bases spanning the gap. CDR3 length: 15 residues. Germline CDR1 and CDR2: DFQATT and SNEGSKA (reference sequence).

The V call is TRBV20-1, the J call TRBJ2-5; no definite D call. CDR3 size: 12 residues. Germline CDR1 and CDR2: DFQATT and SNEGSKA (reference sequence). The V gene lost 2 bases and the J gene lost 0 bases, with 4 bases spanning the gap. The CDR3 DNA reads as TGCAGTGCTAGACGAAACCAAGAGACCCAGTACTTC. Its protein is CSARRNQETQYF.

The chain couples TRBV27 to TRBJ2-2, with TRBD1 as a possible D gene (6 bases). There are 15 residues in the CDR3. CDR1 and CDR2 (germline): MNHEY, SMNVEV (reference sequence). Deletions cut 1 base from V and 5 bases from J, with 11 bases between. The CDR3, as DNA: TGTGCCAGCAGTTTATTGGGGGCGGGTACCGGGGAGCTGTTTTTT. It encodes CASSLLGAGTGELFF.

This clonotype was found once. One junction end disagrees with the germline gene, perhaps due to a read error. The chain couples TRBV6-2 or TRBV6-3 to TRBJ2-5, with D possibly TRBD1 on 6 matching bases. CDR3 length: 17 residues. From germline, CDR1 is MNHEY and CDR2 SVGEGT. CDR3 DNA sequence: TGTGCCAGCAGTTACTCGGCTAAGCAGGGGAGACAAGCGACCCAGTACTTC. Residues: CASSYSAKQGRQATQYF.

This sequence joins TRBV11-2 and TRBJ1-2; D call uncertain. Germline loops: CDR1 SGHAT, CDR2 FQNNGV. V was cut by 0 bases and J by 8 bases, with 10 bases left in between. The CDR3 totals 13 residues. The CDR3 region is CASSLDDRIGYTF. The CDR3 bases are TGTGCCAGCAGCTTAGACGATCGGATCGGCTACACCTTC.

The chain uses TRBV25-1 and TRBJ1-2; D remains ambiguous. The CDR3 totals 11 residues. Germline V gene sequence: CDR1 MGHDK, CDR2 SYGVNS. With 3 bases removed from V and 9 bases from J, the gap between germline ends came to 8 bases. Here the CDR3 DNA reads TGTGCCAGCAGTGATTGGGGTAGCTACACCTTC. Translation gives CASSDWGSYTF.

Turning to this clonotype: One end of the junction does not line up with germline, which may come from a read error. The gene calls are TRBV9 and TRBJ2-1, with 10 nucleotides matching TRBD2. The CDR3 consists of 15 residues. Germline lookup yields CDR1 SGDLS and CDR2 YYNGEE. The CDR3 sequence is CTSSVEREGRGEQFF. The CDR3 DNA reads TGTACCAGCAGCGTGGAGCGGGAGGGCCGTGGTGAGCAGTTCTTC.

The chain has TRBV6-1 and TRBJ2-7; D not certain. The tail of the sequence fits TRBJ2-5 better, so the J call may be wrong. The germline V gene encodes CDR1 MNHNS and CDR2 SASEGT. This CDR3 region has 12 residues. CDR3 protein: CASSAELGTQYF. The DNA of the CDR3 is TGTGCCAGCAGTGCTGAACTGGGGACCCAGTACTTC.

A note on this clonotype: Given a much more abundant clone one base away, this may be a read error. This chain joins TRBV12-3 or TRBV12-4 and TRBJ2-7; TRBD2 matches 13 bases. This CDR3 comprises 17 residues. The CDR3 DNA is TGTGTCAGCAGTTTACGACTAGCGGGAGGACTTACTAACGAGCAGTACTTC. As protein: CVSSLRLAGGLTNEQYF.

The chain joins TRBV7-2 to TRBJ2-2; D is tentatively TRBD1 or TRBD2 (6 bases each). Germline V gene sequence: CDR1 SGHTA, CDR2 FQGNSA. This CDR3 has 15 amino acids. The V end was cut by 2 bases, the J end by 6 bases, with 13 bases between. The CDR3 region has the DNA TGTGCCAGCAGCTTAAGGGGGGTCGTTTCCGGGGAGCTGTTTTTT. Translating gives CASSLRGVVSGELFF.

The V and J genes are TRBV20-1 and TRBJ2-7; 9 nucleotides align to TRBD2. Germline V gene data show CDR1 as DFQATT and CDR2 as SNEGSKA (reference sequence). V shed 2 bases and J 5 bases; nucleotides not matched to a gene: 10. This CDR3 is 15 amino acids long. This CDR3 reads CSARFQGTSIHEQYF. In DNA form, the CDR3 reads TGCAGTGCTAGATTCCAAGGGACTAGCATCCACGAGCAGTACTTC.

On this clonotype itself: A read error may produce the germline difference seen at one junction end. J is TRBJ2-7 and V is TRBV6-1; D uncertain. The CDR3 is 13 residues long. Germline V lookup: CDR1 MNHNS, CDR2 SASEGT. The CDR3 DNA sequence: TGTGCCAGCAGTGTTAGCAGGAGCTACGTGCAGTACTTC. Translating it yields CASSVSRSYVQYF.

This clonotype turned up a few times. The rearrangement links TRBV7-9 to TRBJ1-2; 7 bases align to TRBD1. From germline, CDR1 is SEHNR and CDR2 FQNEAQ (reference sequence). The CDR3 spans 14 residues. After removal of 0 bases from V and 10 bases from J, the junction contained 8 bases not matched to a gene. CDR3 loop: CASSLASRGGFYTF. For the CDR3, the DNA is TGTGCCAGCAGCTTAGCATCGCGAGGGGGCTTCTACACCTTC.

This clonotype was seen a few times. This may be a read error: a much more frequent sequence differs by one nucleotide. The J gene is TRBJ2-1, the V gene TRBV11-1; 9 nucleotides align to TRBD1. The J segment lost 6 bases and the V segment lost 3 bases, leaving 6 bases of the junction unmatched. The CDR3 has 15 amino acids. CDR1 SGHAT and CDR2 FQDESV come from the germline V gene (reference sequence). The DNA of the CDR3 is TGTGCCAGCAGCTTCCGGGACAGGGTCTTCAATGAGCAGTTCTTC. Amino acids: CASSFRDRVFNEQFF.

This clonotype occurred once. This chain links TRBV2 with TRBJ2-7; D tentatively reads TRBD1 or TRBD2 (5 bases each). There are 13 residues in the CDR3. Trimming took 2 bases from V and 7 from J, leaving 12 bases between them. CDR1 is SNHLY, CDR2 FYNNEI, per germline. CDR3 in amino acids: CASSETGLAEQYF. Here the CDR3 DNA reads TGTGCCAGCAGTGAAACGGGGCTCGCTGAGCAGTACTTC.

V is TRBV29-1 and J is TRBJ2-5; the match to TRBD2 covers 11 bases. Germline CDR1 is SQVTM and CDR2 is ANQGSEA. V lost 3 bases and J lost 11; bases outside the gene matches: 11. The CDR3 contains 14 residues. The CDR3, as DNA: TGCAGCGTTGAGGCTAGCGGGAGGTACAATGAGCAGTACTTC. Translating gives CSVEASGRYNEQYF.

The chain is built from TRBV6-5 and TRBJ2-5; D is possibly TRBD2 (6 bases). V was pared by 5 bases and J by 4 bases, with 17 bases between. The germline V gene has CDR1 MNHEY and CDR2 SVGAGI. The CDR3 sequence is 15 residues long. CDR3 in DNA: TGTGCCAGCAGTCCCGGAGGGGCTAGCGTAGAGACCCAGTACTTC. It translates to CASSPGGASVETQYF.